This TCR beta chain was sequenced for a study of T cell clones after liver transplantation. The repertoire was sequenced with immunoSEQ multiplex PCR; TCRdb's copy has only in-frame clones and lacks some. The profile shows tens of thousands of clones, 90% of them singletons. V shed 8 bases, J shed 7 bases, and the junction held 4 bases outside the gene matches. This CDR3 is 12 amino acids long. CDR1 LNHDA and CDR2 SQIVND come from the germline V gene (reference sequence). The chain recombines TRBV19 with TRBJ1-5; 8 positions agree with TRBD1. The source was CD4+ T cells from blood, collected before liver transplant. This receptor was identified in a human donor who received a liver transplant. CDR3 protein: CASDQGAQPQHF. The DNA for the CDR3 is TGTGCCAGTGATCAGGGGGCCCAGCCCCAGCATTTT.